This T cell receptor (beta chain) comes out of a study of human versus mouse CDR3 diversity and MHC coevolution. Findings and limits, study-wide: Most of the three human donors had the lowest clonal inequality. iCHAO1 estimated the human TCR beta repertoire at roughly 1.5 million clonotypes. Human T cells were selected on over five MHC II alleles.

Germline lookup yields CDR1 SQVTM and CDR2 ANQGSEA. CDR3 length equals 11 residues. Comments on this clone: The antigen remains undetermined.

Produced via immunoSEQ multiplex PCR; TCRdb's table is partial and in-frame only. This repertoire shows about 81,000 clones, 85% to 95% found once; its top ten account for around 1.3%. The source of this sequence is a person aged 30-69 years in good health. This chain joins TRBV29-1 and TRBJ2-5, with D unclear. The end of the DNA is better explained by TRBJ2-7, so the J call may be wrong. Material: naive CD4+ T cells from blood. Subset given: CD45RO-negative CD62L-positive naive CD4 T cells. As DNA, the CDR3 is TGCAGCGCCCGGTCGGGTTACGAGCAGTACTTC. Its protein is CSARSGYEQYF.